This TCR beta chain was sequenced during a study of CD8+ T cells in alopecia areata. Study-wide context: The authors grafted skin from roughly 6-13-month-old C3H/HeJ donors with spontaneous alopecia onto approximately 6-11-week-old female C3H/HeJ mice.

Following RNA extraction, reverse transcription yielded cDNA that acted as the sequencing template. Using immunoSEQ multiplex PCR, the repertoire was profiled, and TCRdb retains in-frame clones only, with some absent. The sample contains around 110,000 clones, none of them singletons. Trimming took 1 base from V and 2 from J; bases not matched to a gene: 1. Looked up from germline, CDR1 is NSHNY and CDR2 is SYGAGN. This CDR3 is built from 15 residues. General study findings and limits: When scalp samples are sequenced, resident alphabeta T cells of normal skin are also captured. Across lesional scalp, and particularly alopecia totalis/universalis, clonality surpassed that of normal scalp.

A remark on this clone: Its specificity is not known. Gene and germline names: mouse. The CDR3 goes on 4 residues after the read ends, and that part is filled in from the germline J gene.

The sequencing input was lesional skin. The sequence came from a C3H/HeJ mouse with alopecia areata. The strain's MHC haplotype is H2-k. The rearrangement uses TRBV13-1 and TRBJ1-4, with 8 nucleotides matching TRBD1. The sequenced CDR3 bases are TGTGCCAGCAGTGATTCAGGGGGCTCCAACGAA. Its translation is CASSDSGGSNE. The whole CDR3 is CASSDSGGSNERLFF.